What follows is one T cell receptor (beta chain) and its context. The target antigen is unknown. Time point in this sample: week 11, during vaccination. Each dose delivered 300 ug of mutant IDH1 20-mer peptide subcutaneously with imiquimod. The sample comes from a study of a mutant IDH1 vaccine in newly diagnosed glioma. Whole-study context: Eight vaccine injections were given to patients in weeks 1, 3, 5, 7, 11, 15, 19 and 23.

V was trimmed by 4 bases and J by 9 bases, leaving 16 bases between them. The CDR3 length is 14 residues. Germline CDR1 reads SGHTA; CDR2 reads FQGTGA. Libraries were prepared by immunoSEQ multiplex PCR; TCRdb keeps only in-frame clonotypes and omits some of them. This table holds 100,000 to 120,000 clones, roughly 90% found once. Material: PBMCs, obtained from a glioma patient whose treatment included an IDH1 peptide vaccine. This receptor was identified in a woman aged 45-65 years with glioma. V is TRBV7-3 and J is TRBJ2-1, with D perhaps given as TRBD1 or TRBD2 (5 bases each). CDR3 sequence (DNA): TGTGCCAGCAGCTCCTGGGACCTCTGGGGTGAGCAGTTCTTC. Translated, it gives CASSSWDLWGEQFF.